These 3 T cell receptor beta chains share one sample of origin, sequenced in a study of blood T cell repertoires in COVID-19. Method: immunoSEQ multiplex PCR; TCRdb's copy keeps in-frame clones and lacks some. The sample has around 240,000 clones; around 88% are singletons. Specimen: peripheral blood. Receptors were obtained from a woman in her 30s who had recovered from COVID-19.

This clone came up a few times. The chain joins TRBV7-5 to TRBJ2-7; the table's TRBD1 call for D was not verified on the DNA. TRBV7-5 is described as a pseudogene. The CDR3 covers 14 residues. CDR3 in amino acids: CVRSQAAGAYEQYF. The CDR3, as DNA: TGTGTCAGAAGCCAGGCGGCAGGGGCCTACGAGCAGTACTTC.

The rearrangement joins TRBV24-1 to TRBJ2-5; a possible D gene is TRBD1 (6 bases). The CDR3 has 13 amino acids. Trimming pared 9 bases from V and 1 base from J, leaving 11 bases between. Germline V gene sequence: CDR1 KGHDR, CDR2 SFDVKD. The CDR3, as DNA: TGTGCCACCGGCACAGGGTCCCAAGAGACCCAGTACTTC. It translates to CATGTGSQETQYF.

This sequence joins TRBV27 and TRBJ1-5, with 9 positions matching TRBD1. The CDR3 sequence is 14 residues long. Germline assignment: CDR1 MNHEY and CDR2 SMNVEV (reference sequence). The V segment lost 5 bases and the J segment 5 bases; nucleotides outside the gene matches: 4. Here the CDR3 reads CASSQGQGHQPQHF. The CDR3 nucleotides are TGTGCCAGCAGTCAGGGACAGGGACATCAGCCCCAGCATTTT.